These 20 T cell receptor beta chains were sequenced from one sample in a study of Ad26.COV2.S vaccination and SARS-CoV-2 variants. Treatment in this sample: around 19 received Ad26.COV2.S at low or high dose, single or two shots; 5 received placebo; per-sample allocation not given. Sampling took place 63 days after the first vaccine or placebo injection. Sequenced by immunoSEQ multiplex PCR; TCRdb stores in-frame clones only, minus some. Among 300,000 to 400,000 clones listed, over 80% were seen once. The sample here was peripheral blood, taken in a trial of Ad26.COV2.S vaccine versus placebo. These receptors came from a person aged 18-60 years who received the Ad26.COV2.S COVID-19 vaccine or a placebo.

The V call is TRBV28, the J call TRBJ1-5; D gene unclear. This CDR3 is 14 amino acids long. Germline V gene sequence: CDR1 MDHEN, CDR2 SYDVKM. Trimming stripped 2 bases from V and 4 bases from J, with 9 bases between. CDR3 region: CASSLVGLNQPQHF. The CDR3 DNA is TGTGCCAGCAGTTTAGTAGGACTGAATCAGCCCCAGCATTTT.

This chain joins TRBV2 and TRBJ1-5; D perhaps matches TRBD1 (6 bases). Germline CDR1 is SNHLY and CDR2 is FYNNEI. V was cut by 6 bases and J by 6 bases, with 12 bases left in between. CDR3 length: 13 residues. This CDR3 is CASRARGGQPQHF. As DNA, the CDR3 is TGTGCCAGCAGAGCCAGGGGAGGTCAGCCCCAGCATTTT.

This clone was observed at least ten times. The genes are TRBV2 and TRBJ1-4, with 11 bases fitting TRBD1. The ends lost 6 bases at V and 8 bases at J; junction bases unmatched: 5. The CDR3 is made up of 14 amino acids. Germline assignment: CDR1 SNHLY and CDR2 FYNNEI. DNA for the CDR3: TGTGCCAGCAGCTGGACAGGGGGCGCAGAAAAACTGTTTTTT. As protein: CASSWTGGAEKLFF.

The chain employs TRBV21-1 and TRBJ2-7; the table's D gene call, TRBD2, was not cross checked with the DNA. TRBV21-1 is labeled a pseudogene. This CDR3 has 10 amino acids. CDR3: CASPGTSKYF. The CDR3 bases are TGTGCCAGCCCCGGGACTTCGAAGTACTTC.

The chain recombines TRBV7-3 with TRBJ1-1; D is undetermined. The V end lost 2 bases, the J end lost 4 bases, and 8 bases lay between the germline ends. The V gene's germline CDR1 is SGHTA and CDR2 FQGTGA. The CDR3 extends over 13 amino acids. Written as DNA, the CDR3 is TGTGCCAGCAGCTTATACGCTAGCACTGAAGCTTTCTTT. Its protein product is CASSLYASTEAFF. Combining the CDR3 with reference TRBV7-3 and TRBJ1-1 gives the whole variable domain GAGVSQTPSNKVTEKGKYVELRCDPISGHTALYWYRQSLGQGPEFLIYFQGTGAADDSGLPNDRFFAVRPEGSVSTLKIQRTERGDSAVYLCASSLYASTEAFFGQGTRLTVV.

This clone has a handful of counts. This chain links TRBV6-6 with TRBJ1-6; D remains unclear. Trimming pared 0 bases from V and 10 bases from J, leaving 7 bases between. This CDR3 is built from 13 residues. CDR1 is MNHNY and CDR2 is SVGAGI in the germline V gene (reference sequence). The CDR3 bases are TGTGCCAGCAGTTACTCGGGAGACTCACCCCTCCACTTT. Translation gives CASSYSGDSPLHF.

V is TRBV29-1 and J is TRBJ2-7; 12 bases match TRBD2. Germline V CDR1 and CDR2: SQVTM, ANQGSEA. This CDR3 has 14 residues. The V and J ends lost 7 bases and 1 base, in that order; junction bases with no gene match: 5. In DNA, the CDR3 is TGCAGCGCCGGCGGGACTAGCGGGTCCTACGAGCAGTACTTC. Its translation is CSAGGTSGSYEQYF.

J is TRBJ2-3 and V is TRBV6-5; D perhaps matches TRBD1 (5 bases). Between the trimmed V and J ends, which lost 0 bases and 4 bases, there was a span of 14 bases. Per germline, CDR1 MNHEY and CDR2 SVGAGI. This CDR3 comprises 16 residues. CDR3 residues: CASSYSLLGLADTQYF. The CDR3 DNA reads TGTGCCAGCAGTTACTCGTTACTGGGGCTGGCAGATACGCAGTATTTT.

This chain uses TRBV12-3 or TRBV12-4 with TRBJ2-6; no definite D call. CDR3 size: 13 residues. V lost 7 bases and J 5 bases, leaving 9 bases between the germline ends. CDR3 DNA sequence: TGTGCCAGCACCCCCTATAGGGCCAACGTCCTGACTTTC. Translation: CASTPYRANVLTF.

Here the CDR3 reads CASSLEGISYEQYF. The CDR3 nucleotides are TGTGCCAGCAGTTTAGAGGGCATTTCCTACGAGCAGTACTTC. The gene calls are TRBV28 and TRBJ2-7; D might be TRBD2 (5 bases). In germline, CDR1 is MDHEN, CDR2 SYDVKM. This CDR3 is 14 amino acids long. V dropped 2 bases and J dropped 1 base, with 9 bases sitting between them.

This rearrangement joins TRBV5-6 to TRBJ1-6, with D uncertain. V lost 5 bases and J lost 9, with 15 bases in between. CDR1 SGHDT and CDR2 YYEEEE come from the germline V gene. The CDR3 extends over 14 amino acids. The CDR3 is CASSLQDWSSPLHF. CDR3 DNA sequence: TGTGCCAGCAGTTTGCAGGATTGGAGTTCACCCCTCCACTTT.

The rearrangement links TRBV5-1 to TRBJ2-4, with TRBD1 matching 7 bases. This CDR3 comprises 15 residues. Per germline, CDR1 SGHRS and CDR2 YFSETQ. V lost 0 bases to trimming and J lost 10 bases; unmatched junction nucleotides: 10. CDR3 sequence reads: CASSLETGQGGIQYF. CDR3 coding DNA: TGCGCCAGCAGCTTGGAGACAGGGCAAGGGGGAATTCAGTACTTC.

The V gene is TRBV14, the J gene TRBJ1-1; D not resolved. Germline V CDR1 and CDR2: SGHDN, FVKESK. This CDR3 is built from 14 residues. The ends were cut back, 0 bases at V and 1 base at J, with 6 bases in the middle. The DNA for the CDR3 is TGTGCCAGCAGCCAAGATAAGGGGAACACTGAAGCTTTCTTT. This codes for CASSQDKGNTEAFF.

This sequence joins TRBV6-5 and TRBJ1-1, with TRBD1 matching over 7 bases. V shed 4 bases, J shed 0 bases, and the junction held 5 bases outside the gene matches. The CDR3 has 15 amino acids. Germline-derived CDR1 and CDR2 are MNHEY and SVGAGI. In nucleotides, the CDR3 is TGTGCCAGCAGTTCTCCGGGACAGTTGAACACTGAAGCTTTCTTT. It yields the protein CASSSPGQLNTEAFF.

The CDR3 sequence: CASSRFGLGTGTGELFF. For the CDR3, the DNA is TGCGCCAGCAGCCGGTTTGGGTTGGGGACGGGAACCGGGGAGCTGTTTTTT. The chain joins TRBV10-2 to TRBJ2-2; D is possibly TRBD1 or TRBD2 (5 bases each). CDR3 length: 17 residues. Trimming pared 6 bases from V and 5 bases from J, leaving 22 bases between. Germline V gene sequence: CDR1 WSHSY, CDR2 SAAADI.

This clone was observed a single time. In nucleotides, the CDR3 is TGTGCCAGCAGTCCTCATAGCGGGTTCTCCTACGAGCAGTACTTC. Amino acids: CASSPHSGFSYEQYF. This chain connects TRBV6-5 to TRBJ2-7, with 7 positions matching TRBD2. J was trimmed by 0 bases and V by 5 bases; bases with no gene match: 7. CDR1 MNHEY and CDR2 SVGAGI come from the germline V gene. The CDR3 is 15 residues long.

This chain links TRBV6-1 with TRBJ1-2; D possibly corresponds to TRBD1 (6 bases). The CDR3 totals 12 residues. V lost 1 base and J 7 bases, leaving 7 bases between the germline ends. Germline V lookup: CDR1 MNHNS, CDR2 SASEGT. The DNA of the CDR3 is TGTGCCAGCAGTGAAGGGGGGCTTGGCTACACCTTC. Translating gives CASSEGGLGYTF.

The CDR3 bases are TGCGCCAGCAGCCTAAGGACAGGGAGAAATTCACCCCTCCACTTT. Its translation: CASSLRTGRNSPLHF. The rearrangement uses TRBV5-1 and TRBJ1-6; 8 bases fit TRBD1. V lost 4 bases and J lost 7; bases outside the gene matches: 7. The germline V gene has CDR1 SGHRS and CDR2 YFSETQ. The CDR3 runs 15 residues.

Here the CDR3 reads CASSSAGGDEKLFF. The CDR3 nucleotides read TGTGCCAGCAGCTCCGCAGGGGGCGATGAAAAACTGTTTTTT. The chain couples TRBV5-4 to TRBJ1-4; TRBD1 matches 8 bases. Germline CDR1 reads SGHNT; CDR2 reads YYREEE (reference sequence). The J segment lost 6 bases and the V segment lost 3 bases, leaving 4 bases of the junction unmatched. The CDR3 sequence is 14 residues long. The whole variable domain, remainder taken from reference TRBV5-4 and TRBJ1-4, is ETGVTQSPTHLIKTRGQQVTLRCSSQSGHNTVSWYQQALGQGPQFIFQYYREEENGRGNFPPRFSGLQFPNYSSELNVNALELDDSALYLCASSSAGGDEKLFFGSGTQLSVL.

With regard to this clone: This sample includes further DNA sequences coding for the same CDR3. The V gene is TRBV9, the J gene TRBJ2-7; a possible D gene is TRBD1 (5 bases). Trimming stripped 3 bases from V and 0 bases from J, with 19 bases between. CDR3 size: 17 residues. Per germline, CDR1 SGDLS and CDR2 YYNGEE. CDR3 DNA: TGTGCCAGCAGCGCCCAGATCAAGCAGGGCCTCTCCTACGAGCAGTACTTC. Its protein is CASSAQIKQGLSYEQYF.